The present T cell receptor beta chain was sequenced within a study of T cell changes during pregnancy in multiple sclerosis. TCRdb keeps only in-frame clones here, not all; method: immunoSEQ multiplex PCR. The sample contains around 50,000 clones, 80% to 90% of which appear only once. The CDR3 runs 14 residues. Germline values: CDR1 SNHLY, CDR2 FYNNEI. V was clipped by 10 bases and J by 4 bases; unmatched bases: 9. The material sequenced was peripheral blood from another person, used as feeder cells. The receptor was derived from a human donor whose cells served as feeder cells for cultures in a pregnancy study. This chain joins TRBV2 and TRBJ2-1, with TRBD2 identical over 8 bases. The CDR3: CATLGLAGYNEQFF. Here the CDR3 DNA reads TGTGCCACCCTCGGCCTAGCGGGTTACAATGAGCAGTTCTTC.